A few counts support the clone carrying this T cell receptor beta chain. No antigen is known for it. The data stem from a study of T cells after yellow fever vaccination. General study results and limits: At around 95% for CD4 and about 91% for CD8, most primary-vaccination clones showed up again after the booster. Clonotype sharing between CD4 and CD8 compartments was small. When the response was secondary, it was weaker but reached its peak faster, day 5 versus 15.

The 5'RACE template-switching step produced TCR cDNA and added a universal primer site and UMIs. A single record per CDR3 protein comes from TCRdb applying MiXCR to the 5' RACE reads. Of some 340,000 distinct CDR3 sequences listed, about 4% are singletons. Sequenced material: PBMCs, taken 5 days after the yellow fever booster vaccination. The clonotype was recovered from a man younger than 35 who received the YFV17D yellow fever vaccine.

Written as DNA, the CDR3 is TGTGCCAGCAGCTTGGTTGGGATCAATCAGCCCCAGCATTTT. This codes for CASSLVGINQPQHF. The chain couples TRBV5-6 to TRBJ1-5; unclear D gene. The CDR3 has 14 amino acids. Germline loops: CDR1 SGHDT, CDR2 YYEEEE. V was cut by 0 bases and J by 3 bases, with 7 bases left in between.